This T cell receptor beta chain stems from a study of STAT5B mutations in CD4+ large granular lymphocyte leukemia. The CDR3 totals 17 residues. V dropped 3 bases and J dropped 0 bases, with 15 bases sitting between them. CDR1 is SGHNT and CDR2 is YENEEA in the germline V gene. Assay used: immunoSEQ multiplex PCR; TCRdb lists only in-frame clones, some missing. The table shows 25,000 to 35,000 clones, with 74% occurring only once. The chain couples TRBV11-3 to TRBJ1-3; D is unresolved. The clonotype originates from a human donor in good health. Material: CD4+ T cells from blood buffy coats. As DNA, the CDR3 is TGTGCCAGCAGCTTCGACCAGCTAACAATCTCTGGAAACACCATATATTTT. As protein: CASSFDQLTISGNTIYF.